Below, 31 T cell receptor beta chains from the same sample are listed, as sequenced in a study of blood T cell repertoires in COVID-19. The table came from immunoSEQ multiplex PCR; TCRdb's copy has only in-frame clones and leaves some out. The sample includes about 250,000 clones, 88% of them seen just once. Sample: peripheral blood. The receptors were sampled from a woman in her twenties or thirties with COVID-19, enrolled during active disease.

The chain has TRBV28 and TRBJ1-2; no clear D gene. The CDR3 has 17 amino acids. Germline CDR1 MDHEN, CDR2 SYDVKM. Trimming cost V 1 base and J 6 bases, with 21 bases left between them. As DNA, the CDR3 is TGTGCCAGCAGTTTATTGCGGTCGACGGCGGTTGAAGATGGCTACACCTTC. Protein product: CASSLLRSTAVEDGYTF.

The chain combines TRBV10-3 with TRBJ2-3; D remains ambiguous. CDR3 size: 12 residues. The V gene lost 0 bases and the J gene lost 8 bases, with 6 bases spanning the gap. Germline V gene sequence: CDR1 ENHRY, CDR2 SYGVKD. CDR3 DNA sequence: TGTGCCATCAGTGAGTCGACGGGTACGCAGTATTTT. It encodes CAISESTGTQYF.

The chain joins TRBV9 to TRBJ2-1; TRBD2 agrees at 7 bases. Per the germline V gene, CDR1 is SGDLS and CDR2 is YYNGEE. The CDR3 runs 17 residues. V trimming: 2 bases; J trimming: 7 bases; junction bases outside the gene matches: 15. The CDR3 region has the DNA TGTGCCAGCAGCGTCCTGTACGGGGGAGGGCCTAGGAATGAGCAGTTCTTC. Translated: CASSVLYGGGPRNEQFF.

This clone has just one count. At one boundary the junction diverges from the germline segment, which might be a read error. The rearrangement uses TRBV7-7 and TRBJ2-1; the match to TRBD2 covers 15 bases. Germline V lookup: CDR1 SSHAT, CDR2 FNYEAQ (reference sequence). This CDR3 spans 15 amino acids. CDR3 in amino acids: CASSAGLAGGDEQFF. As DNA, the CDR3 is TGTGCTAGCAGCGCCGGACTAGCGGGGGGGGATGAGCAGTTCTTC. Based on the CDR3 plus reference TRBV7-7 and TRBJ2-1, the full variable domain is GAGVSQSPRYKVTKRGQDVTLRCDPISSHATLYWYQQALGQGPEFLTYFNYEAQPDKSGLPSDRFSAERPEGSISTLTIQRTEQRDSAMYRCASSAGLAGGDEQFFGPGTRLTVL.

This clone was counted between two and nine times. Here the CDR3 reads CASSFMREITDTQYF. CDR3 sequence (DNA): TGCGCCAGCAGCTTTATGCGGGAGATCACAGATACGCAGTATTTT. The rearrangement joins TRBV5-1 to TRBJ2-3; the match to TRBD2 covers 7 bases. V shed 2 bases, J shed 2 bases, and the junction held 5 bases outside the gene matches. CDR1 and CDR2 (germline): SGHRS, YFSETQ. The CDR3 length is 15 residues.

The V and J genes are TRBV4-2 and TRBJ1-5, with unresolved D. CDR3 length: 17 amino acids. From germline, CDR1 is LGHNA and CDR2 YNFKEQ. V was trimmed by 0 bases and J by 3 bases, leaving 15 bases between them. CDR3 sequence reads: CASSQEYGVRDNQPQHF. In DNA form, the CDR3 reads TGTGCCAGCAGCCAAGAGTACGGGGTGCGGGACAATCAGCCCCAGCATTTT.

This chain joins TRBV6-2 or TRBV6-3 and TRBJ1-2, with 7 bases identical to TRBD1. Germline CDR1 is MNHEY and CDR2 is SVGEGT. The CDR3 is 14 residues long. The ends lost 5 bases at V and 4 bases at J; junction bases unmatched: 7. The CDR3 loop reads CASSTTGVSYGYTF. The CDR3 coding sequence is TGTGCCAGCAGTACCACAGGGGTGAGCTATGGCTACACCTTC.

V is TRBV11-2 and J is TRBJ1-1; D is unresolved. The ends were cut back, 0 bases at V and 11 bases at J, with 13 bases in the middle. CDR3 length equals 13 residues. Germline assignment: CDR1 SGHAT and CDR2 FQNNGV. CDR3 in amino acids: CASSLDQSGGAFF. The CDR3 DNA sequence: TGTGCCAGCAGCTTAGATCAGTCCGGAGGGGCTTTCTTT.

This chain connects TRBV20-1 to TRBJ1-5; 7 nucleotides align to TRBD1. CDR1 is DFQATT, CDR2 SNEGSKA, per germline (reference sequence). J was trimmed by 2 bases and V by 3 bases; bases with no gene match: 4. This CDR3 comprises 14 residues. This CDR3 reads CSASDRDRNQPQHF. The DNA for the CDR3 is TGCAGTGCTAGTGACAGGGATCGCAATCAGCCCCAGCATTTT.

This clone was observed a single time. The chain combines TRBV4-3 with TRBJ2-7; TRBD2 matches 9 bases. This CDR3 is built from 13 residues. In germline, CDR1 is LGHNA, CDR2 YSLEER. V lost 0 bases and J lost 10; bases outside the gene matches: 4. CDR3: CASSQEVSGGQYF. The CDR3, as DNA: TGCGCCAGCAGCCAAGAGGTTAGCGGGGGCCAGTACTTC.

This clone was seen just once. The V gene is TRBV27, the J gene TRBJ2-2; tentatively, D is TRBD1 (5 bases). The V gene's germline CDR1 is MNHEY and CDR2 SMNVEV (reference sequence). This CDR3 has 14 amino acids. The V end was cut by 2 bases, the J end by 4 bases, with 8 bases between. The CDR3 bases are TGTGCCAGCAGTTTACAGGGCGCCACCGGGGAGCTGTTTTTT. Translation gives CASSLQGATGELFF.

The chain couples TRBV4-1 to TRBJ1-1, with D tentatively TRBD1 (5 bases). The length of the CDR3 is 15 residues. The germline CDR1 and CDR2 sequences are MGHRA and YSYEKL. The V gene lost 4 bases and the J gene lost 5 bases, with 17 bases spanning the gap. The CDR3 coding sequence is TGCGCCAGCAGCCGATGGGGGGAGGGCTTTACTGAAGCTTTCTTT. Encoded protein: CASSRWGEGFTEAFF.

This rearrangement joins TRBV7-6 to TRBJ2-1; 8 nucleotides agree with TRBD2. Germline assignment: CDR1 SGHVS and CDR2 FNYEAQ. The V segment lost 5 bases and the J segment 7 bases; nucleotides outside the gene matches: 16. There are 17 residues in the CDR3. The CDR3 spells CASSPPRSGRGGNEQFF. CDR3 DNA sequence: TGTGCCAGCAGCCCCCCAAGGAGCGGGAGAGGGGGGAATGAGCAGTTCTTC. Full variable domain (missing parts from reference TRBV7-6 and TRBJ2-1): GAGVSQSPRYKVTKRGQDVALRCDPISGHVSLYWYRQALGQGPEFLTYFNYEAQQDKSGLPNDRFSAERPEGSISTLTIQRTEQRDSAMYRCASSPPRSGRGGNEQFFGPGTRLTVL.

The rearrangement uses TRBV27 and TRBJ2-5; 8 bases agree with TRBD2. V trimming: 4 bases; J trimming: 5 bases; junction bases outside the gene matches: 12. The germline CDR1 and CDR2 sequences are MNHEY and SMNVEV (reference sequence). The CDR3 runs to 16 residues. The CDR3 DNA is TGTGCCAGCAGTTCGGGGGGGGGCGTAAGTGGGGAGACCCAGTACTTC. It codes for CASSSGGGVSGETQYF.

The chain recombines TRBV18 with TRBJ1-5; a weak D match, TRBD1 (6 bases). Germline V gene sequence: CDR1 KGHSH, CDR2 LQKENI. CDR3 length: 16 residues. V was cut by 4 bases and J by 4 bases, with 17 bases left in between. The CDR3 DNA reads as TGTGCCAGCTCACGATCACAGGGCCAGACGAATCAGCCCCAGCATTTT. Amino acids: CASSRSQGQTNQPQHF.

The rearrangement joins TRBV7-9 to TRBJ1-4, with 7 bases lining up with TRBD1. The germline V gene has CDR1 SEHNR and CDR2 FQNEAQ (reference sequence). The CDR3 contains 15 residues. Losses at the gene ends were 2 bases for V and 11 bases for J; bases not matched to a gene: 11. The CDR3 nucleotides are TGTGCCAGCAGCTTACCCCTGGAACAGGGGCTGAAACTGTTTTTT. Amino acid sequence: CASSLPLEQGLKLFF.

V and J are TRBV5-1 and TRBJ2-2; tentatively, D is TRBD1 (5 bases). V was clipped by 4 bases and J by 5 bases, with 9 bases between them. Looked up from germline, CDR1 is SGHRS and CDR2 is YFSETQ. The CDR3 runs to 13 residues. DNA of the CDR3: TGCGCCAGCAGCCAGGGTCATACCGGGGAGCTGTTTTTT. Translating it yields CASSQGHTGELFF.

The table lists this clone with a count of one. The sample holds other DNA sequences that translate to the same CDR3. This chain joins TRBV19 and TRBJ2-3; D perhaps matches TRBD1 (6 bases). This CDR3 is 13 amino acids long. CDR1 is LNHDA, CDR2 SQIVND, per germline (reference sequence). The V and J ends lost 2 bases and 3 bases respectively, with 6 bases between them. Here the CDR3 reads CASSIQGTDTQYF. The CDR3, as DNA: TGTGCCAGTAGTATACAGGGGACAGATACGCAGTATTTT.

Worth noting for this clone: One end of the junction is discordant with germline, which a read error may explain. The chain has TRBV7-9 and TRBJ1-2; D call uncertain. The CDR3 totals 10 residues. Germline lookup yields CDR1 SEHNR and CDR2 FQNEAQ (reference sequence). In nucleotides, the CDR3 is TGTGCCAGCAGCCCGGACGGCGGGCCCTTC. It translates to CASSPDGGPF.

The CDR3 spells CAWSFSGETQYF. CDR3 nucleotide sequence: TGTGCCTGGAGTTTCAGCGGAGAGACCCAGTACTTC. This chain connects TRBV30 to TRBJ2-5; tentatively, D is TRBD2 (5 bases). Germline lookup yields CDR1 GTSNPN and CDR2 SVGIG (reference sequence). This CDR3 contains 12 residues. The ends were cut back, 2 bases at V and 4 bases at J, with 8 bases in the middle.

The chain couples TRBV19 to TRBJ2-2; D is possibly TRBD1 (5 bases). Trimming left V 6 bases short and J 1 base short, with 9 bases between. CDR1 and CDR2 (germline): LNHDA, SQIVND (reference sequence). The CDR3 has 14 amino acids. The DNA for the CDR3 is TGTGCCAGTAGCAACAGGAGGAACACCGGGGAGCTGTTTTTT. Its translation is CASSNRRNTGELFF.

The rearrangement uses TRBV10-3 and TRBJ2-2; D perhaps matches TRBD1 (5 bases). Germline V gene sequence: CDR1 ENHRY, CDR2 SYGVKD. This CDR3 comprises 16 residues. V lost 2 bases and J 1 base, leaving 11 bases between the germline ends. CDR3 DNA: TGTGCCATCAGTGAGCGGTGGCAGGGGAACACCGGGGAGCTGTTTTTT. It codes for CAISERWQGNTGELFF.

This clone occurred once. The rearrangement uses TRBV5-8 and TRBJ2-7; 8 bases are shared with TRBD1. Trimming removed 5 bases from V and 0 bases from J; junction bases left unmatched: 7. The CDR3 runs to 15 residues. Germline CDR1 reads SGHTS; CDR2 reads YDEGEE. The CDR3 DNA follows: TGTGCCAGCAGTCGACAGGGGCTAAGCTCCTACGAGCAGTACTTC. Protein sequence: CASSRQGLSSYEQYF.

This clone occurred a few times. This rearrangement joins TRBV4-3 to TRBJ2-3, with 11 bases that match TRBD1. The V gene end was trimmed by 3 bases and the J gene end by 4 bases; junction bases not matched to a gene: 6. This CDR3 is built from 16 residues. Germline V gene data show CDR1 as LGHNA and CDR2 as YSLEER. The CDR3 reads CASSQSPGQGADTQYF. For the CDR3, the DNA is TGCGCCAGCAGCCAGAGCCCGGGACAGGGGGCAGATACGCAGTATTTT.

This chain uses TRBV28 with TRBJ2-2, with a possible D match to TRBD2 (5 bases). Trimming removed 4 bases at V and 6 bases at J, with 9 bases between. Germline V gene data show CDR1 as MDHEN and CDR2 as SYDVKM. The CDR3 extends over 13 amino acids. CDR3 region: CASSSTAAGELFF. In nucleotides, the CDR3 is TGTGCCAGCAGTTCAACAGCGGCCGGGGAGCTGTTTTTT.

The V and J genes are TRBV18 and TRBJ2-3; D call uncertain. The V and J ends lost 3 bases and 2 bases respectively, with 12 bases between them. This CDR3 is built from 15 residues. From germline, CDR1 is KGHSH and CDR2 LQKENI. This chain's CDR3 is CASSPTGQPTDTQYF. The CDR3 region has the DNA TGTGCCAGCTCACCCACTGGGCAGCCCACAGATACGCAGTATTTT.

The chain is built from TRBV7-9 and TRBJ2-7, with D perhaps TRBD2 (7 bases). Germline CDR1 is SEHNR and CDR2 is FQNEAQ (reference sequence). With 4 bases removed from V and 4 bases from J, the gap between germline ends came to 20 bases. This CDR3 is 16 amino acids long. CDR3: CASSSLGGAGSYEQYF. In nucleotides, the CDR3 is TGTGCCAGCAGCTCCCTGGGGGGGGCAGGGTCGTACGAGCAGTACTTC.

A remark on this clone: In the same sample, other DNA sequences code for this CDR3. The rearrangement joins TRBV19 to TRBJ2-1; 10 nucleotides agree with TRBD2. Looked up from germline, CDR1 is LNHDA and CDR2 is SQIVND (reference sequence). This CDR3 has 17 residues. Trimming cost V 5 bases and J 4 bases; bases outside gene matches: 11. The CDR3 bases are TGTGCCAGTAGTCCCCGGACTAGCGGATCTCCGTACAATGAGCAGTTCTTC. Translated, it gives CASSPRTSGSPYNEQFF.

The chain uses TRBV5-1 and TRBJ2-2; D is perhaps TRBD2 (6 bases). The germline gives CDR1 SGHRS, CDR2 YFSETQ. The CDR3 sequence is 14 residues long. V lost 5 bases, J lost 5 bases, and 13 bases lay in between. The CDR3 loop reads CASREGQETGELFF. CDR3 in DNA: TGCGCCAGCAGGGAGGGGCAAGAAACCGGGGAGCTGTTTTTT.

This rearrangement joins TRBV11-3 to TRBJ1-6; D gene uncertain. The CDR3 has 13 amino acids. CDR1 is SGHNT and CDR2 is YENEEA in the germline V gene. V was pared by 1 base and J by 9 bases, with 7 bases between. Written as DNA, the CDR3 is TGTGCCAGCAGCTTAGCGGTGTCTTCACCCCTCCACTTT. Encoded protein: CASSLAVSSPLHF.

This chain uses TRBV5-6 with TRBJ2-4; no definite D call. The length of the CDR3 is 12 residues. V lost 4 bases and J lost 8, with 10 bases in between. Germline V gene sequence: CDR1 SGHDT, CDR2 YYEEEE. The CDR3 reads CASSLGVDIQYF. The CDR3 region has the DNA TGTGCCAGCAGCCTCGGAGTGGACATTCAGTACTTC. Full variable domain (remainder filled in from reference TRBV5-6 and TRBJ2-4): DAGVTQSPTHLIKTRGQQVTLRCSPKSGHDTVSWYQQALGQGPQFIFQYYEEEERQRGNFPDRFSGHQFPNYSSELNVNALLLGDSALYLCASSLGVDIQYFGAGTRLSVL.